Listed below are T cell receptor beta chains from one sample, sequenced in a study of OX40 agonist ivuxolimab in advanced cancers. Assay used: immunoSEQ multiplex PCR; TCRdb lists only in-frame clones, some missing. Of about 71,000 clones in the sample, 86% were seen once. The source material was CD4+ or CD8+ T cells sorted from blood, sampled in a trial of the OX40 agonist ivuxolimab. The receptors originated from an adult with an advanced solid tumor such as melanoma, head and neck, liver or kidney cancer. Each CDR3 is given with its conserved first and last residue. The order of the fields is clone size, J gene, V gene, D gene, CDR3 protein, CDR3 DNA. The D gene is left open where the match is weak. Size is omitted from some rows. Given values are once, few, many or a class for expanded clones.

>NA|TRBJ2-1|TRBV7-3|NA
CASSPRGNNEQFF
TGTGCCAGCAGCCCCCGGGGCAACAATGAGCAGTTCTTC
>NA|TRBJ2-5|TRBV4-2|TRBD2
CASSQSPGLADQETQYF
TGTGCCAGCAGCCAATCCCCGGGACTAGCGGACCAAGAGACCCAGTACTTC
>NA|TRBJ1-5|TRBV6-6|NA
CASSYSRGQPQHF
TGTGCCAGCAGTTACTCGAGAGGGCAGCCCCAGCATTTT
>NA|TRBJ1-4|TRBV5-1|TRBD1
CASSFGQGNEKLFF
TGCGCCAGCAGCTTCGGACAGGGCAATGAAAAACTGTTTTTT
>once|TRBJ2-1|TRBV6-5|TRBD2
CASSIIAGGYNEQFF
TGTGCCAGCAGTATAATAGCGGGGGGCTACAATGAGCAGTTCTTC
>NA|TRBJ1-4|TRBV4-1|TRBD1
CASSQGQGVDEKLFF
TGCGCCAGCAGCCAGGGACAGGGGGTAGATGAAAAACTGTTTTTT
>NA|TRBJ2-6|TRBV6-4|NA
CASSLDWVSGANVLTF
TGTGCCAGCAGTTTGGACTGGGTCTCTGGGGCCAACGTCCTGACTTTC
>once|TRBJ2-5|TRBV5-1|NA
CASSTRLAEETQYF
TGCGCCAGCAGCACTCGGTTAGCGGAAGAGACCCAGTACTTC
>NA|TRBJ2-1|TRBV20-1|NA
CSVLDFNEQFF
TGCAGTGTTTTAGACTTCAATGAGCAGTTCTTC
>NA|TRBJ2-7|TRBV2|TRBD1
CASSPPGQGMLGEQYF
TGTGCCAGCAGTCCTCCGGGACAGGGGATGCTGGGCGAGCAGTACTTC
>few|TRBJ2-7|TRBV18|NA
CASSPGGGYEQYF
TGTGCCAGCTCACCTGGGGGTGGATACGAGCAGTACTTC
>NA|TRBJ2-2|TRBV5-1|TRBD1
CANRPGTGGIGELFF
TGCGCCAACAGACCTGGGACAGGGGGCATCGGGGAGCTGTTTTTT
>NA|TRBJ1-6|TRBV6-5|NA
CASSVGNSPLHF
TGTGCCAGCAGTGTCGGCAATTCACCCCTCCACTTT